This T cell receptor (beta chain) is from a study of blood T cell repertoires in COVID-19. The overall study: The United States, Italy and Spain were the sources of the acute and convalescent COVID-19 samples. Sources were T cells, B-cell-depleted T cells, or PBMCs; the material itself was cDNA or gDNA.

Seattle patients were enrolled while actively infected and followed longitudinally. In the authors' workflow: Estimation of nucleated cell counts was performed using reference gene primer amplification. Libraries were prepared by immunoSEQ multiplex PCR; TCRdb keeps only in-frame clonotypes and omits some of them. V and J calls and clone size are given by that table; D and trimming were obtained from the DNA. Altogether approximately 330,000 clones are present, nearly 90% being singletons, with the ten largest covering around 0.98%. Germline lookup yields CDR1 KGHSH and CDR2 LQKENI. V dropped 5 bases and J dropped 4; count of bases not matched to a gene: 11. The CDR3 spans 17 residues.

The source is a woman in her 40s with COVID-19, enrolled during active disease. Sequenced input: peripheral blood. The chain is built from TRBV18 and TRBJ1-2; 12 positions agree with TRBD1. The CDR3 loop is CASSSTTGTGGVYGYTF. The CDR3 coding sequence is TGTGCCAGCTCATCCACCACCGGGACAGGGGGCGTCTATGGCTACACCTTC.